What follows describes a single T cell receptor (beta chain). Its antigen is undetermined. This sample stems from a study of shared clonotypes between healthy human individuals. Study-wide results and limits: Shared clonotypes: about 5.3% naive CD4, under 4% naive CD8, about 2.4% memory CD4, approximately 0.4% memory CD8.

Methods used by the authors: Owing to the provision of junction-only sequences devoid of quality scores by immunoSEQ, filtering differed. Here immunoSEQ multiplex PCR was the method, and the copy in TCRdb shows in-frame clones only, minus some. V, J and clone size were drawn from that table, and D and trimming were deduced from the DNA. The sample lists millions of clones; around 90% were seen once. V dropped 0 bases and J dropped 5 bases, with 23 bases sitting between them. The CDR3 is 18 residues long. The germline CDR1 and CDR2 sequences are SGHRS and YFSETQ. Material: naive CD4+ T cells sorted from blood. Noted subset: CD45RA+ positively selected. This clonotype originated in a young man in good health. The chain is built from TRBV5-1 and TRBJ1-1; D is uncertain. CDR3 nucleotides: TGCGCCAGCAGCTTGGATACGACGGACCAGCAATGTGTGACTGAAGCTTTCTTT. It yields the protein CASSLDTTDQQCVTEAFF.